The 6 T cell receptor beta chains below all came from one sample that was sequenced in a study of blood T cell repertoires in COVID-19. Sequencing used immunoSEQ multiplex PCR; TCRdb keeps in-frame clones, though not all of them. This table holds fewer than 250,000 clones, around nine tenths found once. The specimen was PBMCs or T cells enriched from blood (not recorded which). Receptors originate from a woman aged 25 to 39 who had been exposed to COVID-19.

The chain joins TRBV29-1 to TRBJ1-1, with 7 bases that match TRBD1. Germline V gene lookup returns CDR1 SQVTM and CDR2 ANQGSEA. J gave up 6 bases and V 8 bases, and 9 bases lay outside the gene matches. The CDR3 consists of 12 residues. DNA of the CDR3: TGCAGCCTATCAGGGACAGCCCCTGAAGCTTTCTTT. It specifies CSLSGTAPEAFF.

This chain uses TRBV19 with TRBJ2-7, with TRBD2 matching 14 bases. With V trimmed by 5 bases and J by 5 bases, 5 bases remained unmatched. CDR1 LNHDA and CDR2 SQIVND come from the germline V gene (reference sequence). CDR3 length equals 15 residues. The CDR3 DNA sequence: TGTGCCAGTAGTCAATTGGGACTAGCGGGAGACGAGCAGTACTTC. It encodes CASSQLGLAGDEQYF.

The genes are TRBV4-2 and TRBJ2-7; no firm D call. The CDR3 covers 16 residues. V dropped 0 bases and J dropped 0 bases, with 12 bases sitting between them. Looked up from germline, CDR1 is LGHNA and CDR2 is YNFKEQ. Written as DNA, the CDR3 is TGTGCCAGCAGCCAAGATCTAGTACTCAGCTCCTACGAGCAGTACTTC. The encoded protein is CASSQDLVLSSYEQYF.

For the CDR3, the DNA is TGTGCCAGCAGCGGGGACAGCGGAAGGGAGTTTTTT. Its translation is CASSGDSGREFF. V is TRBV2 and J is TRBJ1-4; TRBD1 agrees at 7 bases. The CDR3 sequence is 12 residues long. Trimming cost V 6 bases and J 16 bases; bases outside gene matches: 11. Germline CDR1 and CDR2: SNHLY and FYNNEI.

The chain recombines TRBV5-1 with TRBJ2-5; 8 bases are shared with TRBD2. CDR3 length equals 16 residues. The germline V gene has CDR1 SGHRS and CDR2 YFSETQ. Unmatched junction bases numbered 7, after V lost 1 base and J lost 2 bases. The CDR3 spells CASSLNSGAGQETQYF. CDR3 nucleotide sequence: TGCGCCAGCAGCTTGAATAGCGGGGCGGGGCAAGAGACCCAGTACTTC. Variable domain in full (rest from reference TRBV5-1 and TRBJ2-5): KAGVTQTPRYLIKTRGQQVTLSCSPISGHRSVSWYQQTPGQGLQFLFEYFSETQRNKGNFPGRFSGRQFSNSRSEMNVSTLELGDSALYLCASSLNSGAGQETQYFGPGTRLLVL.

A note on this clone: The junction departs from germline at one end; a sequencing error may be responsible. V and J are TRBV7-9 and TRBJ2-1; 13 bases are shared with TRBD2. CDR3 length: 14 residues. Germline assignment: CDR1 SEHNR and CDR2 FQNEAQ (reference sequence). The CDR3 reads CASSLGLAGEGRVF. DNA for the CDR3: TGTGCCAGCAGCCTAGGACTAGCGGGGGAGGGACGGGTCTTC.